These 8 T cell receptor beta chains came from one sample sequenced in a study of T cells after yellow fever vaccination. MiXCR, run by TCRdb on the 5' RACE reads, gives a single entry per CDR3 protein. Of some 220,000 distinct CDR3 sequences detected, approximately 3% appear once; the ten largest clones hold under 3.5%. The starting material was CD4+ T cells sorted from PBMCs, obtained 10 days after the yellow fever booster vaccination. The receptors shown here come from a man between 18 and 35 years old who received the YFV17D yellow fever vaccine.

This clonotype was seen at least ten times. The V gene is TRBV7-9, the J gene TRBJ1-1; a weak D match, TRBD1 (6 bases). The V gene's germline CDR1 is SEHNR and CDR2 FQNEAQ (reference sequence). CDR3 length: 16 amino acids. V was shortened by 2 bases and J by 2 bases, with 15 bases between the two germline ends. CDR3 sequence reads: CASSLRSGRGNTEAFF. CDR3 coding DNA: TGTGCCAGCAGCTTACGGTCGGGCAGGGGAAACACTGAAGCTTTCTTT.

Only a few counts were recorded for this clonotype. This rearrangement joins TRBV11-1 to TRBJ2-3; no definite D call. V shed 2 bases and J shed 9 bases, with 6 bases lying between them. The CDR3 totals 11 residues. CDR1 SGHAT and CDR2 FQDESV come from the germline V gene (reference sequence). CDR3: CASSLLGTQYF. DNA of the CDR3: TGTGCCAGCAGCTTATTAGGGACGCAGTATTTT.

A few counts support this clonotype. The rearrangement joins TRBV15 to TRBJ2-7; D might be TRBD1 (6 bases). Germline V gene lookup returns CDR1 LNHNV and CDR2 YYDKDF (reference sequence). This CDR3 is built from 14 residues. Trimming removed 5 bases from V and 5 bases from J, with 16 bases in between. CDR3: CATSPSLGHNEQYF. The CDR3 coding sequence is TGTGCCACCAGCCCCTCACTGGGACATAACGAGCAGTACTTC.

This clonotype has ten or more counts. The chain is built from TRBV28 and TRBJ1-1; no clear D. The CDR3 has 14 residues. Germline assignment: CDR1 MDHEN and CDR2 SYDVKM. Trimming took off 5 bases at V and 2 bases at J, with 12 bases between the two ends. As DNA, the CDR3 is TGTGCCAGCAGTAGTGCTGGGTCTAACACTGAAGCTTTCTTT. Amino acids: CASSSAGSNTEAFF.

This chain links TRBV20-1 with TRBJ2-4; D possibly corresponds to TRBD1 (6 bases). Trimming left V 5 bases short and J 0 bases short, with 20 bases between. From germline, CDR1 is DFQATT and CDR2 SNEGSKA (reference sequence). CDR3 length: 17 residues. CDR3 nucleotide sequence: TGCAGTGCTTCATCCTTAGGACAGAATCTAGCCAAAAACATTCAGTACTTC. It encodes CSASSLGQNLAKNIQYF.

This clonotype occurred many times. The chain links TRBV6-5 to TRBJ2-1; 7 nucleotides align to TRBD2. Germline CDR1 reads MNHEY; CDR2 reads SVGAGI. This CDR3 contains 17 residues. The J segment lost 2 bases and the V segment lost 5 bases, leaving 12 bases of the junction unmatched. In DNA form, the CDR3 reads TGTGCCAGCAGTGAACTCGGGAGCGGGGCTCCCTACAATGAGCAGTTCTTC. Translated, it gives CASSELGSGAPYNEQFF.

The sample holds many counts of this clonotype. The CDR3 loop reads CASSPYETLETQYF. In DNA, the CDR3 is TGTGCCAGCTCACCTTACGAGACATTGGAGACCCAGTACTTC. The V and J genes are TRBV18 and TRBJ2-5, with no clear D. The V gene's germline CDR1 is KGHSH and CDR2 LQKENI. V was trimmed by 3 bases and J by 5 bases, leaving 13 bases between them. This CDR3 comprises 14 residues.

The V call is TRBV10-3, the J call TRBJ1-1; D is ambiguous. Germline loops: CDR1 ENHRY, CDR2 SYGVKD. There are 15 residues in the CDR3. V shed 6 bases and J shed 1 base, with 15 bases lying between them. The CDR3 sequence is CAIRASGMGNTEAFF. CDR3 bases: TGTGCCATCAGGGCCTCCGGGATGGGGAACACTGAAGCTTTCTTT.